This record looks at one T cell receptor beta chain sequence and its context. Its matching antigen is unknown. V lost 2 bases, J lost 0 bases, and 13 bases lay in between. CDR1 is SEHNR and CDR2 is FQNEAQ in the germline V gene (reference sequence). This CDR3 region has 16 residues. The data belong to a study of T cells in Graves' hyperthyroidism and ophthalmopathy. From RNA transcripts, TCR beta CDR3 regions were amplified. The HTBI primer set drove a first-round RT-PCR of the TCR CDR3. TCRdb reprocessed the multiplex PCR reads with MiXCR, giving one entry per CDR3 protein. The sample records hundreds of thousands of distinct CDR3 sequences, about 43% being singletons. Graves' hyperthyroidism was deemed stable given no ophthalmopathy progression within 18 months. Patients aged 18 to 65 had newly diagnosed hyperthyroidism of under 2 months' duration. Lactation, pregnancy, other autoimmune disease or uncontrolled infection led to exclusion of patients.

Study results and caveats: Most thyroid clonotypes expanded above 0.001 were also detected in blood.

Sequencing was carried out using peripheral blood or thyroid tissue (not recorded which). The TCR was taken from a woman aged 18-30 years with Graves' hyperthyroidism. The genes are TRBV7-9 and TRBJ1-1; D is unresolved. The CDR3 coding sequence is TGTGCCAGCAGCTTACTTGTTCAACCGATGAACACTGAAGCTTTCTTT. Its protein is CASSLLVQPMNTEAFF.